This section outlines one T cell receptor (beta chain) sequence together with its context. Sequencing used immunoSEQ multiplex PCR; TCRdb keeps in-frame clones, though not all of them. There are approximately 190,000 clones in the sample; about 86% occur only once, and around 23% lies in the top ten. This specimen comes from a study of blood T cell repertoires in COVID-19. The V and J ends lost 2 bases and 1 base respectively, with 9 bases between them. From germline, CDR1 is SGHDT and CDR2 YYEEEE. The CDR3 spans 14 residues. This clonotype originated in a woman in her 40s in a cohort exposed to, infected with or recovered from COVID-19 (not recorded which). Sequencing was performed on PBMCs or T cells enriched from blood (not recorded which). The chain uses TRBV5-6 and TRBJ1-1; D gene uncertain. The CDR3 nucleotides are TGTGCCAGCAGCTTTACTCGGTCGAACACTGAAGCTTTCTTT. Translated, it gives CASSFTRSNTEAFF.